This T cell receptor beta chain comes out of a study of T cells in Graves' hyperthyroidism and ophthalmopathy. The PBMCs were sourced from fresh peripheral blood (about 9.7 ml). The CDR3 is made up of 18 amino acids. The J segment lost 7 bases and the V segment lost 2 bases, leaving 19 bases of the junction unmatched. Germline V CDR1 and CDR2: MNHEY, SVGEGT. The CDR3 regions of TCR beta were amplified from RNA transcripts. Carried out on the TCR CDR3, a first-round RT-PCR used the HTBI primer set. One entry per CDR3 protein, called by TCRdb with MiXCR from the multiplex PCR reads. The sample shows around 350,000 distinct CDR3 sequences, approximately 20% of them seen only once. This clonotype has at least ten counts.

Material: blood. The chain has TRBV6-2 or TRBV6-3 and TRBJ1-1, with TRBD1 matching over 7 bases. The sequence came from a woman younger than 30 with Graves' hyperthyroidism. The CDR3: CASSYPLETGTNRGEAFF. The CDR3, as DNA: TGTGCCAGCAGTTACCCCCTCGAGACAGGGACTAATCGTGGTGAAGCTTTCTTT.